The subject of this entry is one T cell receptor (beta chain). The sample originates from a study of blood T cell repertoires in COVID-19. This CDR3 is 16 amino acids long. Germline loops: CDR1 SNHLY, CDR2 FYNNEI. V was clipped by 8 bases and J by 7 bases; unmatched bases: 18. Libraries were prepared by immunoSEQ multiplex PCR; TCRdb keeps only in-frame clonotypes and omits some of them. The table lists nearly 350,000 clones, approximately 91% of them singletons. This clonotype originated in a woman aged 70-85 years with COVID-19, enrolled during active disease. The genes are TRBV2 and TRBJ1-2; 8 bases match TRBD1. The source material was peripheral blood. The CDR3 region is CASVKTPGQDVRGYTF. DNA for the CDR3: TGTGCCAGCGTAAAAACTCCGGGACAGGATGTCCGTGGCTACACCTTC.